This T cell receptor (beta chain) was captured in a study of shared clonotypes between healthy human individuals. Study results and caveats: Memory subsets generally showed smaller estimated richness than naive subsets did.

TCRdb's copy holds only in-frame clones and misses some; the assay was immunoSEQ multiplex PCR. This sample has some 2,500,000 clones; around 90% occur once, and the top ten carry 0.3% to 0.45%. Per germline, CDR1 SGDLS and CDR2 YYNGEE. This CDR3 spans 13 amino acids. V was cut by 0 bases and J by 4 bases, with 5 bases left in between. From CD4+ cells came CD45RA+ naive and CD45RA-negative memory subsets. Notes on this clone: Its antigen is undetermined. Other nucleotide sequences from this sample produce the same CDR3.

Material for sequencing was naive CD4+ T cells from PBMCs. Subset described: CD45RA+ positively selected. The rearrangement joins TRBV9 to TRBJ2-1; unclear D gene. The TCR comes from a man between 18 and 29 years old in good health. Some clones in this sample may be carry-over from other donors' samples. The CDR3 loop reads CASSVAGYNEQFF. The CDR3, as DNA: TGTGCCAGCAGCGTAGCTGGGTACAATGAGCAGTTCTTC. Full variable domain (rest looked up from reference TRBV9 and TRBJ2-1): DSGVTQTPKHLITATGQRVTLRCSPRSGDLSVYWYQQSLDQGLQFLIQYYNGEERAKGNILERFSAQQFPDLHSELNLSSLELGDSALYFCASSVAGYNEQFFGPGTRLTVL.